The T cell receptor beta chain described here comes from a study of T cells in Graves' hyperthyroidism and ophthalmopathy. The CDR3 extends over 18 amino acids. Germline V gene lookup returns CDR1 MNHEY and CDR2 SVGEGT. Trimming cost V 2 bases and J 0 bases; bases outside gene matches: 9. Authors of the study amplified TCR beta CDR3 regions from RNA transcripts. HTBI primers drove first-round RT-PCR of the TCR CDR3. TCRdb passed the multiplex PCR reads through MiXCR, listing each CDR3 protein once. The sample lists some 420,000 distinct CDR3 sequences, approximately 14% occurring once. This clonotype was counted at least ten times.

The sample comprised blood. The receptor comes from a woman younger than 35 with Graves' hyperthyroidism. The chain joins TRBV6-2 or TRBV6-3 to TRBJ2-3; 9 bases agree with TRBD2. The CDR3 protein is CASSYRRGRASSTDTQYF. The CDR3 bases are TGTGCCAGCAGTTACCGACGCGGGAGGGCCTCTAGCACAGATACGCAGTATTTT.